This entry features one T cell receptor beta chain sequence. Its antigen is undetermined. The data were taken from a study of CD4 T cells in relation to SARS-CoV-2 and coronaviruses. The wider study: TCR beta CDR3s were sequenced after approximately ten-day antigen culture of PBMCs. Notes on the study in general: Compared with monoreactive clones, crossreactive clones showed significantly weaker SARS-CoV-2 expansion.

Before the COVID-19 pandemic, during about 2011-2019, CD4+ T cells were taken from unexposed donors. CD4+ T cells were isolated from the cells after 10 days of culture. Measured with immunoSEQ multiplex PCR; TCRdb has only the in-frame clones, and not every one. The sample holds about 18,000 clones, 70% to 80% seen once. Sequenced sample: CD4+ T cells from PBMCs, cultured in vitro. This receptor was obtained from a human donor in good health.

Here the CDR3 reads CASSSTSGRVSYEQYF. As DNA, the CDR3 is TGTGCCAGCAGTTCCACTAGCGGGAGGGTCTCCTACGAGCAGTACTTC. The chain combines TRBV6-5 with TRBJ2-7, with 13 bases fitting TRBD2. The CDR3 is 16 residues long. Germline CDR1 is MNHEY and CDR2 is SVGAGI. Trimming cost V 4 bases and J 0 bases; bases outside gene matches: 3.